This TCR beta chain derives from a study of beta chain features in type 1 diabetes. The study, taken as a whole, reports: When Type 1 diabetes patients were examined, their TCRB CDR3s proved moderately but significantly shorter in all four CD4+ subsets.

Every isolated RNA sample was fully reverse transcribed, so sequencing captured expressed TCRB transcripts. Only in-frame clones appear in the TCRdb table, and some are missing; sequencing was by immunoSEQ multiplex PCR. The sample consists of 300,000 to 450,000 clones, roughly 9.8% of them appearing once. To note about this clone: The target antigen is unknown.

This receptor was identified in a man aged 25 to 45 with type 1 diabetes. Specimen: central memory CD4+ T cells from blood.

The CDR3 loop is CASSSRLAGYNEQFF. CDR3 DNA sequence: TGTGCCAGCAGCTCAAGACTAGCGGGATACAATGAGCAGTTCTTC. The rearrangement uses TRBV11-2 and TRBJ2-1; TRBD2 matches at 11 bases. Per the germline V gene, CDR1 is SGHAT and CDR2 is FQNNGV. V trimming: 4 bases; J trimming: 4 bases; junction bases outside the gene matches: 3. CDR3 size: 15 residues.